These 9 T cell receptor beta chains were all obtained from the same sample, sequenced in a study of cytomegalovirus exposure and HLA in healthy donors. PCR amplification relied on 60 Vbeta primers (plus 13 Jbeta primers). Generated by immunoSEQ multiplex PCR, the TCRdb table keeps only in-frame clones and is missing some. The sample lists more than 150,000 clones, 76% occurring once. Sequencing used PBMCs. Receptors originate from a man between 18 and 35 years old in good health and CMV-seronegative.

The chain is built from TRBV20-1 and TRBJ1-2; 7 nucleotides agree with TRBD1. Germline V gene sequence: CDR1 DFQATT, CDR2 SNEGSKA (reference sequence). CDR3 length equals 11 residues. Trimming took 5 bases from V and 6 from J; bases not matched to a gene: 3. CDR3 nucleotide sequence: TGCAGTGCTTTCAGGGGGAATGGCTACACCTTC. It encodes CSAFRGNGYTF.

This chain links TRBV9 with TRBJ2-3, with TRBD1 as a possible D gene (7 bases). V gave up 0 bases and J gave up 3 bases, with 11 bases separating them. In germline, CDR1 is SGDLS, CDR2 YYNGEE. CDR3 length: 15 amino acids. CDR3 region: CASSVGAGGTDTQYF. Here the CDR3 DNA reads TGTGCCAGCAGCGTAGGGGCAGGGGGGACAGATACGCAGTATTTT.

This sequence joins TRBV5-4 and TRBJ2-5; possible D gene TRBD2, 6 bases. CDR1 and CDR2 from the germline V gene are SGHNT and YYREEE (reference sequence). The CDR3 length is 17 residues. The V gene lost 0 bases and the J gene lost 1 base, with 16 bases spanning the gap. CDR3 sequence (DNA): TGTGCCAGCAGCTTGGGGAAACTAGCCGGAGGCCAAGAGACCCAGTACTTC. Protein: CASSLGKLAGGQETQYF.

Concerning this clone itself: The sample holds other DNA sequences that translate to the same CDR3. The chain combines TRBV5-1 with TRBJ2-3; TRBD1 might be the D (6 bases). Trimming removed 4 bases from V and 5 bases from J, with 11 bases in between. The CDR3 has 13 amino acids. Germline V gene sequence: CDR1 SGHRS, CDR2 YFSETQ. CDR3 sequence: CASSATGQDTQYF. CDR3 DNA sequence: TGCGCCAGCAGCGCAACAGGGCAAGATACGCAGTATTTT.

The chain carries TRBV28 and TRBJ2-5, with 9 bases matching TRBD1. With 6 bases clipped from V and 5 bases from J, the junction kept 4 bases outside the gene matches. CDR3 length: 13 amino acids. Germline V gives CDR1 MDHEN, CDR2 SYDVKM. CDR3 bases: TGTGCCAGCAGACAGGGGGCAGGGGAGACCCAGTACTTC. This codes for CASRQGAGETQYF.

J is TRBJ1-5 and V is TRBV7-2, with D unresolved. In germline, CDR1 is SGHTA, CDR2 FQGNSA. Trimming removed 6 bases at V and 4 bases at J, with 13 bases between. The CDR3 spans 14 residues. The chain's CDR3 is CASRPTGINQPQHF. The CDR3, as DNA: TGTGCCAGCAGACCAACGGGTATTAATCAGCCCCAGCATTTT.

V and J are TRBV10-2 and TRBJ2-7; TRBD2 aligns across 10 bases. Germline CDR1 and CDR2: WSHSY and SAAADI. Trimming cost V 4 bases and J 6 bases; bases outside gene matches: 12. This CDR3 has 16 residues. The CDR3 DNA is TGCGCCAGCAGTGGTCCGAGCGGGAGGGTGAGTGCCGAGCAGTACTTC. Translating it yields CASSGPSGRVSAEQYF.

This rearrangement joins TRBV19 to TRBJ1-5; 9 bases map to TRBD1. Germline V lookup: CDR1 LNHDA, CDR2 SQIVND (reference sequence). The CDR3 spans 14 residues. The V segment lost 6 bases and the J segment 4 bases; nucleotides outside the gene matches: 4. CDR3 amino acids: CASRKDRGNQPQHF. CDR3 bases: TGTGCCAGTAGAAAGGACAGGGGTAATCAGCCCCAGCATTTT.

This CDR3 is CASSYGGRAYEQYF. CDR3 DNA sequence: TGTGCCAGCAGTTACGGTGGCAGGGCCTACGAGCAGTACTTC. This rearrangement joins TRBV6-5 to TRBJ2-7; TRBD1 is a possible D gene (5 bases). From germline, CDR1 is MNHEY and CDR2 SVGAGI. The CDR3 sequence is 14 residues long. The ends were cut back, 2 bases at V and 2 bases at J, with 10 bases in the middle.